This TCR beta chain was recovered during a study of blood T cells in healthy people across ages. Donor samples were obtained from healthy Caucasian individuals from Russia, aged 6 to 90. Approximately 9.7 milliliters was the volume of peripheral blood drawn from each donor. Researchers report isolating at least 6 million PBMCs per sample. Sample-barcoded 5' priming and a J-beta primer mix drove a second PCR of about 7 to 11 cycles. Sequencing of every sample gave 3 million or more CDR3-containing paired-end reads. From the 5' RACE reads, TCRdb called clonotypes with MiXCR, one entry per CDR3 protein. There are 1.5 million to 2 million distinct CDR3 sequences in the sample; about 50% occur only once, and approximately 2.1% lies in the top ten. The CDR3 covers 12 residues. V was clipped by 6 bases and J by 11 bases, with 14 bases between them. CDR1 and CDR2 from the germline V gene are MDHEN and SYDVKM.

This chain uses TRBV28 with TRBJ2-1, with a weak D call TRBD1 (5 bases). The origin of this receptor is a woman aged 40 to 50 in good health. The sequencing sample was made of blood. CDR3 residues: CASSPTRAQQFF. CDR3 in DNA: TGTGCCAGCAGCCCGACCAGGGCACAGCAGTTCTTC.